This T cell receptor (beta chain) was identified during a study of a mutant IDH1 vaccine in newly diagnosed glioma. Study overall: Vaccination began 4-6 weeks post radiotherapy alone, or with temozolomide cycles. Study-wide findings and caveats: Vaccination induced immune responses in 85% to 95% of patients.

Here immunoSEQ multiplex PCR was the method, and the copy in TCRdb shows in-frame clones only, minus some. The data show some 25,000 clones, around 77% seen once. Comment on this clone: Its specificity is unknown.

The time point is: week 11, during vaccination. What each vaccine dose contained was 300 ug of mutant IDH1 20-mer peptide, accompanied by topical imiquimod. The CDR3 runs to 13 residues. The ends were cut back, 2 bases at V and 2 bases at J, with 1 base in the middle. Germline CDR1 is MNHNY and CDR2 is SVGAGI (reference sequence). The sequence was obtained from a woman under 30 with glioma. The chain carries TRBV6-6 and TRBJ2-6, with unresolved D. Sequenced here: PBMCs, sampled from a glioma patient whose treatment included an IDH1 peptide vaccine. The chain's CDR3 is CASSYPGANVLTF. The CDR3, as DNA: TGTGCCAGCAGTTACCCTGGGGCCAACGTCCTGACTTTC.